One and the same sample provided the 29 T cell receptor beta chains below, sequenced in a study of cytomegalovirus exposure and HLA in healthy donors. Primers for the PCR totalled 60 Vbeta and 13 Jbeta. The repertoire was sequenced with immunoSEQ multiplex PCR; TCRdb's copy has only in-frame clones and lacks some. The table records some 130,000 clones, approximately 80% of them present only once. The sequenced material came from PBMCs. Every receptor here comes from a girl aged 2-10 years in good health and CMV-seronegative.

V gene TRBV15 combines with J gene TRBJ1-3; D possibly corresponds to TRBD1 (5 bases). The germline gives CDR1 LNHNV, CDR2 YYDKDF (reference sequence). Deletions cut 0 bases from V and 1 base from J, with 19 bases between. CDR3 length equals 19 residues. In DNA, the CDR3 is TGTGCCACCAGCAGAGATGTGATAGGGGAGGGCCTATCTGGAAACACCATATATTTT. Amino acids: CATSRDVIGEGLSGNTIYF.

The gene calls are TRBV10-3 and TRBJ2-1, with 13 positions matching TRBD2. With V trimmed by 6 bases and J by 8 bases, 13 bases remained unmatched. The CDR3 runs 17 residues. The germline V gene has CDR1 ENHRY and CDR2 SYGVKD. The CDR3: CAIRIGTSGAVGDEQFF. CDR3 coding DNA: TGTGCCATCAGGATAGGGACTAGCGGGGCCGTGGGGGATGAGCAGTTCTTC.

The chain couples TRBV4-1 to TRBJ1-1, with TRBD1 matching over 7 bases. V was pared by 0 bases and J by 1 base, with 5 bases of the junction left unmatched. CDR3 length: 16 residues. CDR1 is MGHRA, CDR2 YSYEKL, per germline. In DNA, the CDR3 is TGCGCCAGCAGCCAAGATGGGCGGACAGGGAACACTGAAGCTTTCTTT. It yields the protein CASSQDGRTGNTEAFF.

A word on this clone: The CDR3 ends on some other residue instead of the conserved phenylalanine or tryptophan, so this is likely a read error. The DNA for the CDR3 is TGCGCCAGCAGCTTGGGGCATAGTCTAATATATCACAGCCCATCGAGCTATGGCTACACCTGC. It specifies CASSLGHSLIYHSPSSYGYTC. The V call is TRBV5-1, the J call TRBJ1-2; D remains ambiguous. Germline-derived CDR1 and CDR2 are SGHRS and YFSETQ. The CDR3 totals 21 residues. The germline V and J ends were trimmed by 0 bases and 4 bases, with 31 bases remaining between them.

The chain uses TRBV7-9 and TRBJ2-3; D might be TRBD2 (5 bases). The CDR3 extends over 14 amino acids. Germline values: CDR1 SEHNR, CDR2 FQNEAQ (reference sequence). Trimming cost V 0 bases and J 4 bases, with 8 bases left between them. The CDR3 here is CASSLASDADTQYF. The DNA of the CDR3 is TGTGCCAGCAGCTTAGCTAGCGATGCAGATACGCAGTATTTT.

V and J are TRBV7-9 and TRBJ2-7; D might be TRBD1 (6 bases). CDR1 is SEHNR, CDR2 FQNEAQ, per germline (reference sequence). With 4 bases removed from V and 3 bases from J, the gap between germline ends came to 16 bases. The length of the CDR3 is 15 residues. The CDR3 loop reads CASSSTGRGFYEQYF. As DNA, the CDR3 is TGTGCCAGCAGCTCGACGGGCAGGGGATTCTACGAGCAGTACTTC.

V usage is TRBV5-4 and J usage is TRBJ2-5; tentative D call: TRBD2 (6 bases). Trimming cost V 4 bases and J 5 bases, with 18 bases left between them. From germline, CDR1 is SGHNT and CDR2 YYREEE (reference sequence). The length of the CDR3 is 15 residues. The CDR3 loop reads CASSSATSDYETQYF. In DNA form, the CDR3 reads TGTGCCAGCAGCAGCGCGACTAGTGACTACGAGACCCAGTACTTC.

The V gene is TRBV23-1, the J gene TRBJ2-7; weak D call: TRBD1 (5 bases). TRBV23-1 is noted as an ORF with a role that remains uncertain. The ends were cut back, 0 bases at V and 3 bases at J, with 15 bases in the middle. The CDR3 extends over 16 amino acids. The CDR3 is CASSQSKYAGYYEQYF. The CDR3 DNA reads as TGCGCCAGCAGTCAATCTAAGTACGCAGGGTACTACGAGCAGTACTTC.

The sample holds a few counts of this clone. The genes are TRBV19 and TRBJ2-5; tentatively, D is TRBD1 (6 bases). In germline, CDR1 is LNHDA, CDR2 SQIVND (reference sequence). The CDR3 is 13 amino acids. V was trimmed by 10 bases and J by 1 base, leaving 13 bases between them. The CDR3 DNA reads TGTGCCACCCTCCCGACAGGCCAAGAGACCCAGTACTTC. Translated: CATLPTGQETQYF.

This chain uses TRBV21-1 with TRBJ2-1; the table's D gene call, TRBD2, was not cross checked with the DNA. TRBV21-1 is annotated as a pseudogene. The CDR3 is 16 amino acids. The CDR3 region is CASSKGTSGRNNEQFF. CDR3 DNA: TGTGCCAGCAGCAAAGGGACTAGCGGGCGTAACAATGAGCAGTTCTTC.

The chain combines TRBV28 with TRBJ2-6; tentative D call: TRBD1 (5 bases). The CDR3 has 16 residues. V was shortened by 3 bases and J by 0 bases, with 9 bases between the two germline ends. Germline V lookup: CDR1 MDHEN, CDR2 SYDVKM. The CDR3 nucleotides are TGTGCCAGCAGTTTCGGACAAGCCTCTGGGGCCAACGTCCTGACTTTC. It translates to CASSFGQASGANVLTF.

The rearrangement uses TRBV7-9 and TRBJ1-1, with 7 bases that match TRBD1. V shed 6 bases and J 0 bases; nucleotides not matched to a gene: 13. This CDR3 region has 17 residues. Germline CDR1 reads SEHNR; CDR2 reads FQNEAQ (reference sequence). The CDR3 here is CASRTSGAQGLNTEAFF. The DNA for the CDR3 is TGTGCCAGCAGAACCTCGGGGGCACAGGGGTTGAACACTGAAGCTTTCTTT.

J is TRBJ2-3 and V is TRBV27, with 10 bases fitting TRBD1. The germline V gene has CDR1 MNHEY and CDR2 SMNVEV (reference sequence). V lost 0 bases, J lost 0 bases, and 12 bases stayed unmatched. The CDR3 loop spans 20 amino acids. This CDR3 reads CASSLSALGGTGVSTDTQYF. DNA for the CDR3: TGTGCCAGCAGTTTATCGGCCCTTGGGGGGACAGGGGTGAGCACAGATACGCAGTATTTT.

This clone appeared once. The chain has TRBV4-1 and TRBJ2-2; TRBD2 agrees at 7 bases. Germline trimming cut 0 bases from V and 5 bases from J; bases unmatched to any gene: 3. The length of the CDR3 is 15 residues. Germline V gene lookup returns CDR1 MGHRA and CDR2 YSYEKL. CDR3 in amino acids: CASSQDGRVTGELFF. In DNA form, the CDR3 reads TGCGCCAGCAGCCAAGATGGGAGGGTAACCGGGGAGCTGTTTTTT.

This clone was detected once. The same CDR3 arises from other DNA sequences in this sample as well. This chain's CDR3 is CASSFGTANSPLHF. The DNA for the CDR3 is TGTGCCAGCAGTTTTGGGACTGCGAATTCACCCCTCCACTTT. The chain recombines TRBV27 with TRBJ1-6, with D possibly matching TRBD1 (5 bases). CDR1 and CDR2 from the germline V gene are MNHEY and SMNVEV (reference sequence). This CDR3 comprises 14 residues. V lost 3 bases and J 7 bases, leaving 10 bases between the germline ends.

Here the CDR3 DNA reads TGTGCCAGCAGCTTAGAATCTAGCAGGCATTCAAATCAGCCCCAGCATTTT. This encodes CASSLESSRHSNQPQHF. The chain links TRBV7-2 to TRBJ1-5; no reliable D call. The germline gives CDR1 SGHTA, CDR2 FQGNSA. The CDR3 extends over 17 amino acids. V lost 1 base and J 4 bases, leaving 17 bases between the germline ends.

The chain recombines TRBV2 with TRBJ2-5; possible D gene TRBD2, 6 bases. Germline lookup yields CDR1 SNHLY and CDR2 FYNNEI. The CDR3 sequence is 14 residues long. V was clipped by 9 bases and J by 5 bases, with 19 bases between them. DNA for the CDR3: TGTGCCAGGGGTCCCCGGGACTTTAGGGAGACCCAGTACTTC. Translated: CARGPRDFRETQYF.

The gene calls are TRBV25-1 and TRBJ2-7, with TRBD2 matching 15 bases. V gave up 8 bases and J gave up 9 bases; unmatched junction bases: 14. Germline assignment: CDR1 MGHDK and CDR2 SYGVNS. The CDR3 totals 16 residues. CDR3 region: CASGAPGTSGRLGQYF. The CDR3 DNA sequence: TGTGCCAGCGGGGCCCCCGGGACTAGCGGGAGGCTTGGGCAGTACTTC.

V is TRBV4-2 and J is TRBJ2-7; 9 bases fit TRBD2. The length of the CDR3 is 15 residues. From germline, CDR1 is LGHNA and CDR2 YNFKEQ. V was clipped by 0 bases and J by 6 bases; unmatched bases: 6. The CDR3 DNA is TGTGCCAGCAGCCAAGATCGGGATAGCGGGGGCGAGCAGTACTTC. Its translation is CASSQDRDSGGEQYF.

V is TRBV6-4 and J is TRBJ2-1, with 7 bases aligning to TRBD2. Germline V gene sequence: CDR1 MRHNA, CDR2 SNTAGT. Germline trimming cut 3 bases from V and 2 bases from J; bases unmatched to any gene: 10. This CDR3 has 17 amino acids. CDR3 in DNA: TGTGCCAGCAGTGATGGCGGGAGTGGCATCCCCTACAATGAGCAGTTCTTC. This translates into CASSDGGSGIPYNEQFF.

This clone showed up just a few times. The chain uses TRBV9 and TRBJ1-2; D is possibly TRBD1 (6 bases). Deletions cut 2 bases from V and 4 bases from J, with 18 bases between. Per the germline V gene, CDR1 is SGDLS and CDR2 is YYNGEE. The CDR3 runs to 16 residues. This CDR3 reads CASSVGGALDGYGYTF. The CDR3 DNA follows: TGTGCCAGCAGCGTGGGGGGGGCGCTTGATGGCTATGGCTACACCTTC.

This chain connects TRBV4-1 to TRBJ1-2, with a tentative D call TRBD1 (6 bases). This CDR3 has 14 residues. V shed 1 base and J shed 3 bases, with 9 bases lying between them. CDR1 MGHRA and CDR2 YSYEKL come from the germline V gene. As DNA, the CDR3 is TGCGCCAGCAGCCAAGTAGCAGGGGACTATGGCTACACCTTC. As protein: CASSQVAGDYGYTF.

This clone was seen a single time. The rearrangement uses TRBV7-8 and TRBJ1-2, with 7 bases aligning to TRBD1. V dropped 0 bases and J dropped 4; count of bases not matched to a gene: 8. The CDR3 has 16 residues. Germline CDR1 reads SGHVS; CDR2 reads FQNEAQ. DNA of the CDR3: TGTGCCAGCAGCTTAGCGCTGGGACAGACCGTCTATGGCTACACCTTC. Translation gives CASSLALGQTVYGYTF.

V gene TRBV9 combines with J gene TRBJ2-5; 7 bases agree with TRBD2. The CDR3 runs to 14 residues. Trimming took 3 bases from V and 5 from J; bases not matched to a gene: 7. In germline, CDR1 is SGDLS, CDR2 YYNGEE. CDR3 nucleotides: TGTGCCAGCAGCGCCTTTGGGGGGGTGGAGACCCAGTACTTC. Residues: CASSAFGGVETQYF.

With respect to this clone: Other DNA sequences of this sample code for an identical CDR3. V gene TRBV29-1 combines with J gene TRBJ2-5; D may be TRBD1 (5 bases). Germline CDR1 reads SQVTM; CDR2 reads ANQGSEA. The CDR3 spans 11 residues. V lost 6 bases and J lost 11, with 16 bases in between. Here the CDR3 reads CSVRAGQPQYF. DNA for the CDR3: TGCAGCGTCCGCGCTGGACAACCGCAGTACTTC.

The J gene is TRBJ1-1, the V gene TRBV5-1; D is unresolved. CDR3 length: 13 residues. Trimming left V 0 bases short and J 4 bases short, with 7 bases between. CDR1 SGHRS and CDR2 YFSETQ come from the germline V gene. The CDR3 DNA reads TGCGCCAGCAGCTTGGACCGGGGCACTGAAGCTTTCTTT. It is translated as CASSLDRGTEAFF.

In this sample, this clone turned up once. The chain has TRBV30 and TRBJ2-7, with 9 positions matching TRBD1. Germline CDR1 and CDR2: GTSNPN and SVGIG (reference sequence). The CDR3 consists of 16 residues. V shed 2 bases, J shed 4 bases, and the junction held 12 bases outside the gene matches. The CDR3 DNA sequence: TGTGCCTGGAGTCAACCCCGGGACAGGGTATCGTACGAGCAGTACTTC. Protein: CAWSQPRDRVSYEQYF. Full variable domain (remainder filled in from reference TRBV30 and TRBJ2-7): SQTIHQWPATLVQPVGSPLSLECTVEGTSNPNLYWYRQAAGRGLQLLFYSVGIGQISSEVPQNLSASRPQDRQFILSSKKLLLSDSGFYLCAWSQPRDRVSYEQYFGPGTRLTVT.

This rearrangement joins TRBV5-8 to TRBJ2-1; tentatively, D is TRBD2 (6 bases). The germline V gene encodes CDR1 SGHTS and CDR2 YDEGEE. V was clipped by 6 bases and J by 0 bases, with 16 bases between them. This CDR3 has 16 residues. As DNA, the CDR3 is TGTGCCAGCAACATTTGGGGGAGGAGCTCCTACAATGAGCAGTTCTTC. It yields the protein CASNIWGRSSYNEQFF.

V usage is TRBV18 and J usage is TRBJ1-5; 7 bases are shared with TRBD1. Germline V gene sequence: CDR1 KGHSH, CDR2 LQKENI. After removal of 3 bases from V and 7 bases from J, the junction contained 15 bases not matched to a gene. The CDR3 runs 17 residues. The CDR3 is CASSPQSIRQGGQPQHF. The CDR3 DNA sequence: TGTGCCAGCTCACCCCAATCAATAAGACAGGGAGGCCAGCCCCAGCATTTT.